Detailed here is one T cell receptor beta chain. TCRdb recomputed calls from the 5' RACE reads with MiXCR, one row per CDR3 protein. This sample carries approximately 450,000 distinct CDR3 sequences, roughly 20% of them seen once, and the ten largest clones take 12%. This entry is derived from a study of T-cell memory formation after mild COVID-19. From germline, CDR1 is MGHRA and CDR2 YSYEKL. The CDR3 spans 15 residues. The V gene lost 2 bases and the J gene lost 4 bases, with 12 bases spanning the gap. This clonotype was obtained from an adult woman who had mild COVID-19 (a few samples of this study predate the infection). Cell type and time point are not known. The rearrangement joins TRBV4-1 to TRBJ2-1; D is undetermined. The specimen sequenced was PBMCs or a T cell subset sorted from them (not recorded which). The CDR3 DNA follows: TGCGCCAGCAGCCAATCCCACGGAGTTTACAATGAGCAGTTCTTC. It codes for CASSQSHGVYNEQFF.